This TCR beta chain stems from a study of T cells in Graves' hyperthyroidism and ophthalmopathy (dated by TCRdb to the late 2010s). Background on the whole study: Peripheral blood was sampled at the time of initial diagnosis, prior to any treatment. A discovery cohort of 95 to 100 patients, approximately 44 with Graves' ophthalmopathy and fewer than 65 with stable Graves' hyperthyroidism, was used to find distinguishing TCR V-J signatures. Prospective prediction of ophthalmopathy was tested in an independent validation cohort consisting of about 20 hyperthyroidism patients and 15 or so patients who later progressed to ophthalmopathy. For training and testing, the 80 to 100 patients in the discovery cohort were randomly divided in a 7:3 ratio. In addition, the study compared T-cell repertoires in thyroid tissue and in blood from six Graves' hyperthyroidism patients. Following sampling, methimazole starting at 30 mg daily was given to hyperthyroidism patients, and high-dose intravenous methylprednisolone was given to ophthalmopathy patients. The paper reports TCR Vbeta CDR3 sequencing of more than 120 peripheral blood samples: 43 ophthalmopathy, around 80 hyperthyroidism and around 17 progressor patients.

Amplification of TCR beta CDR3 regions was carried out from RNA transcripts. The first round of RT-PCR for the TCR CDR3 was performed with the HTBI primer set and the Qiagen OneStep RT-PCR kit. The libraries were constructed in a second round of multiplex PCR and then size-selected and purified. Paired-end sequencing of the libraries was performed with 100 bp reads on an Illumina HiSeq2000. Under the source paper's analysis protocol: Raw data were processed with SOAPnuke, discarding reads with adapters, uncalled bases, mean Phred below 15, or no exact constant-primer or identifier match. High-quality paired reads were merged with COPE v1.2.5, and unique nucleotide sequences were defined as clonotypes. MiTCR v1.1 was used to align clonotypes to the IMGT TRBV, TRBD and TRBJ reference segments. The analysis included only V-J combinations with a frequency above 0.0001, which together covered around 99% of the repertoires. A TCS score was defined as the ratio between F50 (clonal expansion) and ExV (chaos), using BLOSUM62-based TCRdist between CDR3 peptides within each V-J. Welch's t-statistics and random forest reduced 500 to 550 V-J features to roughly 13, which were used in a naive Bayes classifier (R e1071). TCRdb trimmed public reads at Q25 via fastp, called clones via MiXCR and kept in-frame beta chains. Each CDR3 protein appears once, grouped with its most common genes and DNA. In this record, the V and J calls reflect TCRdb's handling and not the investigators' own analysis. This sample comprises under 800,000 distinct CDR3 sequences, 11% to 15% of them detected only once. Of the sample, 9.5% to 13% is held by the ten largest clones.

Graves' hyperthyroidism was defined as stable when no progression to ophthalmopathy occurred over 18 months of follow-up. Hyperthyroidism patients were newly diagnosed, had a disease duration of under 2 months, and were aged 18 to 65 years. Patients with uncontrolled infections, other autoimmune diseases, pregnancy or lactation were excluded. Diagnoses relied on clinical symptoms, serum thyroxine and TRAb, thyroid ultrasound and orbital computed tomography. Ficoll-Paque density gradient centrifugation was used to isolate PBMCs from 9.5 to 10 ml of fresh peripheral blood. Total RNA was extracted using Trizol reagent, and RNA quality was assessed on an Agilent 2100 Bioanalyzer. This clonotype was counted many times. Which antigen it targets is not known. No base-level quality is on record; no much larger clone is a single base apart. V is trimmed back by 0 bases and J by 7 bases, and the junction contains 7 bases that no gene match accounts for. Inclusive of the bounding cysteine and phenylalanine, the CDR3 is 15 residues long. Only the CDR3 DNA stays, 45 bases, in frame from base 1. The CDR1 and CDR2 encoded by the germline V gene (reference sequence) are DFQATT and SNEGSKA.

Study-wide conclusions, independent of this receptor: In cross-validation, a model built on a 13 V-J signature told ophthalmopathy apart from stable hyperthyroidism with under 90% sensitivity and roughly 82% specificity, and in testing the same model reached 80%/75%. Most expanded thyroid clonotypes (frequency above 0.001) were also detected in blood, suggesting blood repertoires may reflect thyroid immune responses. In validation, the model predicted progression to ophthalmopathy with around 71% sensitivity and about 72% specificity, a median of approximately 6.7 months before onset. No statistical method was used to fix the sample size in advance, and group allocation was not hidden from the investigators.

This sequence was found in a woman between 18 and 29 years old with Graves' hyperthyroidism. The sequencing input was blood. The V gene is TRBV20-1 and the J gene is TRBJ2-1; TRBD2 fits 9 bases in the junction. The CDR3 has the sequence CSARDQGREGNEQFF. The nucleotides read TGCAGTGCTAGAGATCAAGGGCGGGAGGGAAATGAGCAGTTCTTC.